This T cell receptor beta chain appears in the sequencing data of a study of blood T cells in healthy people across ages. Turning to this clonotype: As yet, its antigen is unknown.

Study-wide findings and caveats: Unsorted PBMC input precluded a conclusive naive versus antigen-experienced comparison. The long-lived group displayed more naive CD4+ cells, plus higher diversity, than the aged donors did.

Individuals who donated were healthy Caucasians from Russia aged about 6 to 100. A second PCR of roughly 7 to 11 cycles used a sample-barcoded 5' primer and a J-beta primer mix. A template-switch adaptor containing 12 random nucleotides labeled each cDNA molecule. TCRdb passed the 5' RACE reads through MiXCR, listing each CDR3 protein once. The profile shows about 670,000 distinct CDR3 sequences, under 65% of them singletons. The source is an elderly woman in good health. Input material: blood.

The CDR3 region has the DNA TGTGCCAGCAGTTACTCGAAGGCGGAGACCCAGTACTTC. Encoded protein: CASSYSKAETQYF. The J gene is TRBJ2-5, the V gene TRBV6-6; D remains ambiguous. The CDR3 runs to 13 residues. Trimming took 0 bases from V and 5 from J, leaving 7 bases between them. Germline values: CDR1 MNHNY, CDR2 SVGAGI (reference sequence).